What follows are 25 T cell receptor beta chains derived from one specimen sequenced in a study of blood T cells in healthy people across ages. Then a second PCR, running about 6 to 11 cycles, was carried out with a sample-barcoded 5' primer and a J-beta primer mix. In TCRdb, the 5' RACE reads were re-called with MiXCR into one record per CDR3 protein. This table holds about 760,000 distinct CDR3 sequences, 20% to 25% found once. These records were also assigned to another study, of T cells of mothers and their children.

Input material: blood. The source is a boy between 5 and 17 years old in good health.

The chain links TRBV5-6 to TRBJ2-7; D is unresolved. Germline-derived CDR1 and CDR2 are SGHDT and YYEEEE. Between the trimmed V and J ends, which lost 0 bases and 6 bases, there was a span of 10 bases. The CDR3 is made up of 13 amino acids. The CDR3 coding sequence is TGTGCCAGCAGCTTGGAGTTGGGAACCGAGCAGTACTTC. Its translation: CASSLELGTEQYF.

Written as DNA, the CDR3 is TGTGCCAGCAGCGATCGGACTAGCGGAGCCTACGAGCAGTACTTC. This encodes CASSDRTSGAYEQYF. V gene TRBV28 combines with J gene TRBJ2-5, with TRBD2 matching over 10 bases. The DNA end is a closer match to TRBJ2-7, so the J assignment may be wrong. Germline CDR1 MDHEN, CDR2 SYDVKM. CDR3 length: 15 residues.

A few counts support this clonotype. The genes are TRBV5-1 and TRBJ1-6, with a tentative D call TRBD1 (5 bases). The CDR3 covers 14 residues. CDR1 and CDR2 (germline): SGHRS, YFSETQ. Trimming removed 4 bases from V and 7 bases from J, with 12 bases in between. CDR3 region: CASSPGTENSPLHF. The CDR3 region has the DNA TGCGCCAGCAGCCCTGGGACGGAGAATTCACCCCTCCACTTT.

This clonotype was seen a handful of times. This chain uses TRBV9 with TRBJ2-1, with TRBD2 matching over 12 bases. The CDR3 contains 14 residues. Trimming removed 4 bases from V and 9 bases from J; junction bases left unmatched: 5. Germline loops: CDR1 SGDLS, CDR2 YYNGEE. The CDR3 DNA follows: TGTGCCAGCAGCCCGCGGGGACTAGCGGGTGAGCAGTTCTTC. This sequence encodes CASSPRGLAGEQFF.

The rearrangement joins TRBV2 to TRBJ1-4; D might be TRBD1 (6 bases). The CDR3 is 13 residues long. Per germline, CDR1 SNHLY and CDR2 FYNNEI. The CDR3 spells CAGGRTTNEKLFF. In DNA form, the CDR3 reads TGTGCAGGGGGGAGGACAACTAATGAAAAACTGTTTTTT.

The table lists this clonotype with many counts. For the CDR3, the DNA is TGCAGTGCTAGAGGCGACTTACAAGAGACCCAGTACTTC. It encodes CSARGDLQETQYF. The chain uses TRBV20-1 and TRBJ2-5; D remains ambiguous. Per the germline V gene, CDR1 is DFQATT and CDR2 is SNEGSKA (reference sequence). With 1 base removed from V and 2 bases from J, the gap between germline ends came to 8 bases. The CDR3 contains 13 residues.

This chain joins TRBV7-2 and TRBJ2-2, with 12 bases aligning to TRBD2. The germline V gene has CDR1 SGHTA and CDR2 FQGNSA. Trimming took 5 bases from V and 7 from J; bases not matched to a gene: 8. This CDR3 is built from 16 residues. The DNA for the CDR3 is TGTGCCAGCAGCCAGTCTAGCGGGGGGGCGCACGGGGAGCTGTTTTTT. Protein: CASSQSSGGAHGELFF.

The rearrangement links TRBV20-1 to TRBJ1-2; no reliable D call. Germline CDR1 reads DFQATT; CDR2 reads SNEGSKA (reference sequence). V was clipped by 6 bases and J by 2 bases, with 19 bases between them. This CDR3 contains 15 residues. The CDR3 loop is CSAESAGKTNYGYTF. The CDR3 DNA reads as TGCAGTGCCGAATCCGCGGGGAAGACCAACTATGGCTACACCTTC.

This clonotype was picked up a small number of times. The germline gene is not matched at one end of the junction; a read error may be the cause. In DNA form, the CDR3 reads TGTGCCAGCAGCTTAGACGTAGCGACACTTAACTTT. Its translation: CASSLDVATLNF. The rearrangement uses TRBV7-9 and TRBJ1-4; D call uncertain. CDR1 is SEHNR and CDR2 is FQNEAQ in the germline V gene (reference sequence). The CDR3 is made up of 12 amino acids.

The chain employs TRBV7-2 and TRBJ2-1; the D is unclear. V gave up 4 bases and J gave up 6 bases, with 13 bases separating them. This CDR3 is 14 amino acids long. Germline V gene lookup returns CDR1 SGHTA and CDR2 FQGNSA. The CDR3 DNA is TGTGCCAGCAGCTCCGATACTACCCTCAATGAGCAGTTCTTC. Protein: CASSSDTTLNEQFF.

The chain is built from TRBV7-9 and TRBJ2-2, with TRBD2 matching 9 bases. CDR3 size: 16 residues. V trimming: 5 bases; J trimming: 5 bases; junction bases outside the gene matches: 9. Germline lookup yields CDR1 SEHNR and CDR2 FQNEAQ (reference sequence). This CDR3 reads CASSLPAGGRTGELFF. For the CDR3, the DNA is TGTGCCAGCAGCCTCCCGGCGGGAGGGCGGACCGGGGAGCTGTTTTTT.

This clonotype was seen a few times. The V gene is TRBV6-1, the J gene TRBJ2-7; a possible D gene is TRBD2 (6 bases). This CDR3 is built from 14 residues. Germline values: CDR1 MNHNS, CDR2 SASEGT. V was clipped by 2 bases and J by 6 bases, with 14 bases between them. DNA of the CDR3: TGTGCCAGCAGTGAATGGCGGGGCCGAGGCGAGCAGTACTTC. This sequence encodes CASSEWRGRGEQYF.

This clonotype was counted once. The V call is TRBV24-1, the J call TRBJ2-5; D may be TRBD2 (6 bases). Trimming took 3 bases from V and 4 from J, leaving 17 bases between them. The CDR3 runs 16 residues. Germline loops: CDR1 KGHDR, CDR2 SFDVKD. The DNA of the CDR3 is TGTGCCACCAGTGATCCCGGAGCGCGGGAAGGAGAGACCCAGTACTTC. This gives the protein CATSDPGAREGETQYF.

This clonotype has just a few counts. The CDR3 spells CASSPTGGEKLFF. The CDR3 coding sequence is TGTGCCAGCTCACCGACAGGGGGAGAAAAACTGTTTTTT. The rearrangement links TRBV18 to TRBJ1-4, with 9 bases identical to TRBD1. The V and J ends lost 3 bases and 8 bases, in that order; junction bases with no gene match: 1. The CDR3 is made up of 13 amino acids. Germline loops: CDR1 KGHSH, CDR2 LQKENI. The full variable domain, its missing parts supplied by reference TRBV18 and TRBJ1-4, is NAGVMQNPRHLVRRRGQEARLRCSPMKGHSHVYWYRQLPEEGLKFMVYLQKENIIDESGMPKERFSAEFPKEGPSILRIQQVVRGDSAAYFCASSPTGGEKLFFGSGTQLSVL.

CDR3 sequence: CASSSGQPRSEQYF. CDR3 DNA: TGTGCCAGCAGCTCCGGACAGCCCCGAAGCGAGCAGTACTTC. The chain uses TRBV7-9 and TRBJ2-5, with D possibly matching TRBD1 (6 bases). The J call is uncertain, as TRBJ2-7 better fits the DNA end. CDR1 and CDR2 from the germline V gene are SEHNR and FQNEAQ (reference sequence). The CDR3 has 14 amino acids.

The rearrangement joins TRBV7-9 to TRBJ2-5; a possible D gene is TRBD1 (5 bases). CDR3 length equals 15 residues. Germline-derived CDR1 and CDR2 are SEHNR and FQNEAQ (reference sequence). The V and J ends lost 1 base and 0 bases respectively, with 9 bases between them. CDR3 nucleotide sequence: TGTGCCAGCAGCTTAGTCCAGGGTGACCAAGAGACCCAGTACTTC. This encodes CASSLVQGDQETQYF.

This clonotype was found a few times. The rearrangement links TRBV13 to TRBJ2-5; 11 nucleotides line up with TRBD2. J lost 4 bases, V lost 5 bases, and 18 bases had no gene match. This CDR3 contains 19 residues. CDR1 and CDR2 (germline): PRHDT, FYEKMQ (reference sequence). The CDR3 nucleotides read TGTGCCAGCAGCCCCGGGACTAGCGGACCCAAGGGTGTAGGAGAGACCCAGTACTTC. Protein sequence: CASSPGTSGPKGVGETQYF.

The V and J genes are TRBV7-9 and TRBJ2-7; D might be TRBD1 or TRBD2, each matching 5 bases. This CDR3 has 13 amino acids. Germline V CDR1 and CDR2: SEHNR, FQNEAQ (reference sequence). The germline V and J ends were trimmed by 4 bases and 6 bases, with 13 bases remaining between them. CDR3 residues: CASSSYPGTEQYF. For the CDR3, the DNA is TGTGCCAGCAGCTCCTATCCGGGGACCGAGCAGTACTTC.

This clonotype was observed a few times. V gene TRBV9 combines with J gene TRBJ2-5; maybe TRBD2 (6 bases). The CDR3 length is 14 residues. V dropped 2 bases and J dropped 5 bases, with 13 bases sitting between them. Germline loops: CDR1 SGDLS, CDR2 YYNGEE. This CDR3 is CASSVGGSAETQYF. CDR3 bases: TGTGCCAGCAGCGTTGGAGGGAGTGCGGAGACCCAGTACTTC.

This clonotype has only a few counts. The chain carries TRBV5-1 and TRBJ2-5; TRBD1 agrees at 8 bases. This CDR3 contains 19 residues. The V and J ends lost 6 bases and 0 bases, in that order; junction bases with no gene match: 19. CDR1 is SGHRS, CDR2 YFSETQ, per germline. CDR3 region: CASTKTTGVSSWYQETQYF. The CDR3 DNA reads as TGCGCCAGCACCAAAACGACAGGGGTTAGCTCTTGGTACCAAGAGACCCAGTACTTC.

The CDR3, as DNA: TGTGCCATCAGATCGACTAGCGGGAGGGGGGATGAGCAGTTCTTC. Its translation: CAIRSTSGRGDEQFF. The chain uses TRBV10-3 and TRBJ2-7, with TRBD2 matching over 14 bases. The J call may be mistaken, given a closer DNA end match to TRBJ2-1. Germline V CDR1 and CDR2: ENHRY, SYGVKD. The CDR3 length is 15 residues.

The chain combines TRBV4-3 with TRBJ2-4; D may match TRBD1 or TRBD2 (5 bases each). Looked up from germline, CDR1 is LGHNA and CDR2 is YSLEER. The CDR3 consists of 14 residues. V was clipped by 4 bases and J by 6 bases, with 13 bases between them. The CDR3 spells CASSPRAGTNIQYF. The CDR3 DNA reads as TGCGCCAGCAGCCCCCGGGCAGGGACAAACATTCAGTACTTC.

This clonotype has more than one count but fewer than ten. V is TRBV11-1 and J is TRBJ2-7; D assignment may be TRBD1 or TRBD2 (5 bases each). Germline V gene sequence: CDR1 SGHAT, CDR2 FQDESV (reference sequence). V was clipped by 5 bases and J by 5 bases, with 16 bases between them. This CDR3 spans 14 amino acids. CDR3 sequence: CASSTRDRGDEQYF. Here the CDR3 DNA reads TGTGCCAGCAGCACCCGGGACCGAGGCGACGAGCAGTACTTC. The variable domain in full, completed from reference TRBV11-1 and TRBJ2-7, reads EAEVAQSPRYKITEKSQAVAFWCDPISGHATLYWYRQILGQGPELLVQFQDESVVDDSQLPKDRFSAERLKGVDSTLKIQPAELGDSAMYLCASSTRDRGDEQYFGPGTRLTVT.

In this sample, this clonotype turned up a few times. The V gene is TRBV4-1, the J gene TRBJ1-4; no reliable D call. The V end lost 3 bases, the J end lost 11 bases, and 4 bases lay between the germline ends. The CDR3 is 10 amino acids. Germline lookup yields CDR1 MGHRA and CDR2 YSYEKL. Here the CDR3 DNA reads TGCGCCAGCAGCCACGGGAAACTGTTTTTT. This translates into CASSHGKLFF.

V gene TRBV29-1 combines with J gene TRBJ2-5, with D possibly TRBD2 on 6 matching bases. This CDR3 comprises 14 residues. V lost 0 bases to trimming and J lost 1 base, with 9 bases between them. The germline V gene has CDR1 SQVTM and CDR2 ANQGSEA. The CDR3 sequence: CSVEDLGGQETQYF. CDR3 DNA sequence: TGCAGCGTTGAAGATCTGGGGGGCCAAGAGACCCAGTACTTC.